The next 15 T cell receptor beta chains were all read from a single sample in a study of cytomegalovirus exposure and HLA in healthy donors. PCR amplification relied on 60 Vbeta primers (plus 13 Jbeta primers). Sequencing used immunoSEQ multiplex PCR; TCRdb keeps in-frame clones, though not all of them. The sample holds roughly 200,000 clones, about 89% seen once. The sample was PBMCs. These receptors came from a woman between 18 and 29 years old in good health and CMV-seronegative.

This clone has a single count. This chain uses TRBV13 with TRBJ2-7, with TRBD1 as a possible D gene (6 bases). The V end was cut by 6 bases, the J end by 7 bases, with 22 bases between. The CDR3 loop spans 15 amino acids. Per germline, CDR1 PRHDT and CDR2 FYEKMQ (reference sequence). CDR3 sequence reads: CASRLRGGGTGEQYF. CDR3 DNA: TGTGCCAGCAGACTCCGTGGCGGAGGAACAGGGGAGCAGTACTTC.

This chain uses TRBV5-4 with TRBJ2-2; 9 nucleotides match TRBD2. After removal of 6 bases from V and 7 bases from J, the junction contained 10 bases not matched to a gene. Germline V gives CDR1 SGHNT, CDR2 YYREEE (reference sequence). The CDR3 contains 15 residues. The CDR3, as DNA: TGTGCCAGCAAGTCCGGCGGGGGGGGAATCGGGGAGCTGTTTTTT. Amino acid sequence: CASKSGGGGIGELFF.

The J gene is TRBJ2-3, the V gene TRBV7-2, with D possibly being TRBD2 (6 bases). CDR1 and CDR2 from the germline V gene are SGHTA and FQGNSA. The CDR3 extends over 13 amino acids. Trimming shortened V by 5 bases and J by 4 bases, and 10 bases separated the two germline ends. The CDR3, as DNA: TGTGCCAGCAGCACCCAGCGGGCAGATACGCAGTATTTT. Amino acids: CASSTQRADTQYF.

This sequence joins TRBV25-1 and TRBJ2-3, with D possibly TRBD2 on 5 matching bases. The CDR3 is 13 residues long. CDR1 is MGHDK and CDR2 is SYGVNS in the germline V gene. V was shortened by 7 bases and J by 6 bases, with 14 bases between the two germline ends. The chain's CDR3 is CASTDWALDTQYF. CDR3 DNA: TGTGCCAGCACGGACTGGGCTCTGGATACGCAGTATTTT.

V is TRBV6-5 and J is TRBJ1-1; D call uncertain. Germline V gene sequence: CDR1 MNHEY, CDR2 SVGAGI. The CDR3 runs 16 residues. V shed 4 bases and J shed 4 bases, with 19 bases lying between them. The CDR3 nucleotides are TGTGCCAGCAGTTTTAACAACCCTAGAAGCCGCACTGAAGCTTTCTTT. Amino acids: CASSFNNPRSRTEAFF.

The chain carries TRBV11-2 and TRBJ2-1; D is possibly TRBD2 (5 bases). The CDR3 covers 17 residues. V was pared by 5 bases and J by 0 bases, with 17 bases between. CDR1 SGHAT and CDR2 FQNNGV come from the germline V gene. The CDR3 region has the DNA TGTGCCAGCAGCCCACTCAGCGGAATTAGCTCCTACAATGAGCAGTTCTTC. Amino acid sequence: CASSPLSGISSYNEQFF.

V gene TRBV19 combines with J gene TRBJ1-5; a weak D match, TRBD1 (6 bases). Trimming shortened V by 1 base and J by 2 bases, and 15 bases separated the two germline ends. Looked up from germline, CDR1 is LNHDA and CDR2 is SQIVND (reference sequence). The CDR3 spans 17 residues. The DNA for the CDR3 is TGTGCCAGTAGTATAGGCTTACAGGGAGTACGCAATCAGCCCCAGCATTTT. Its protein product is CASSIGLQGVRNQPQHF.

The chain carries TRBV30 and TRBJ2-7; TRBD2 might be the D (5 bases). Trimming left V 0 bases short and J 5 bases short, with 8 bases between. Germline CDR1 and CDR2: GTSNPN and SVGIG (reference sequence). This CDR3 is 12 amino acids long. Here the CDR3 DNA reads TGTGCCTGGAGTGTAATCGGGAACGAGCAGTACTTC. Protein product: CAWSVIGNEQYF.

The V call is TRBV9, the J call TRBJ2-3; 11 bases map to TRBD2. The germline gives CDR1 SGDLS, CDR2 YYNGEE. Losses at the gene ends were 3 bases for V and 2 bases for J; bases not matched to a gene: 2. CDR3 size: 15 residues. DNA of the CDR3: TGTGCCAGCAGCGAACTAGCGGGGGCCACAGATACGCAGTATTTT. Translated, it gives CASSELAGATDTQYF.

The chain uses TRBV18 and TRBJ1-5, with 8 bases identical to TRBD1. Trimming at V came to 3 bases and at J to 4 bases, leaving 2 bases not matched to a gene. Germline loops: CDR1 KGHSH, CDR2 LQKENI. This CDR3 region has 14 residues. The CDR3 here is CASSPDRANQPQHF. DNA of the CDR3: TGTGCCAGCTCACCGGACAGGGCTAATCAGCCCCAGCATTTT.

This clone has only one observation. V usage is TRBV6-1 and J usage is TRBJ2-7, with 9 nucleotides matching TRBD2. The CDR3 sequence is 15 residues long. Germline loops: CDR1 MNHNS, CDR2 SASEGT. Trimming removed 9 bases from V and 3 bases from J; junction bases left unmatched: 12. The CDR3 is CASTPSSGALYEQYF. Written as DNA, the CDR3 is TGTGCCAGTACTCCTTCTAGCGGGGCCCTCTACGAGCAGTACTTC.

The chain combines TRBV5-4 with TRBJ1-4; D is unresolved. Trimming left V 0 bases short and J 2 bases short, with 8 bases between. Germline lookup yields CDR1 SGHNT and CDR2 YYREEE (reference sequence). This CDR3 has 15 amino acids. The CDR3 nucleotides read TGTGCCAGCAGCTTGGGGCTGTCTACTAATGAAAAACTGTTTTTT. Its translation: CASSLGLSTNEKLFF.

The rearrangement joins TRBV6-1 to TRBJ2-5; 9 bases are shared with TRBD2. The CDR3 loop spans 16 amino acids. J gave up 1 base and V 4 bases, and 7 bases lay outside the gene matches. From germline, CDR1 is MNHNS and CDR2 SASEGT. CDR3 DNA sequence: TGTGCCAGCAGTGGTTGGCGGGGGGGCCCCCAAGAGACCCAGTACTTC. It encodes CASSGWRGGPQETQYF.

CDR3 residues: CASTPTGRNEQFF. The CDR3 DNA sequence: TGTGCCAGCACTCCGACAGGGCGGAATGAGCAGTTCTTC. The chain links TRBV2 to TRBJ2-1; 7 positions agree with TRBD1. J was trimmed by 7 bases and V by 7 bases; bases with no gene match: 7. Germline CDR1 reads SNHLY; CDR2 reads FYNNEI. The CDR3 has 13 amino acids. The full variable domain, rest sourced from reference TRBV2 and TRBJ2-1, is EPEVTQTPSHQVTQMGQEVILRCVPISNHLYFYWYRQILGQKVEFLVSFYNNEISEKSEIFDDQFSVERPDGSNFTLKIRSTKLEDSAMYFCASTPTGRNEQFFGPGTRLTVL.

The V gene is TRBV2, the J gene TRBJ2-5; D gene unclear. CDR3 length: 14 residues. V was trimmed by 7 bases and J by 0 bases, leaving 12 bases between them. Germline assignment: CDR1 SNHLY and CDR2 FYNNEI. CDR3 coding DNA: TGTGCCAGCAATGGAAACCGGGACCAAGAGACCCAGTACTTC. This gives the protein CASNGNRDQETQYF.